The TCR beta chain described here comes from a study of blood T cell repertoires in COVID-19. Per the study methods: Amplification of reference gene primers was used by the study to estimate nucleated cell counts. Profiling relied on immunoSEQ multiplex PCR, and the TCRdb table lists in-frame clones only, not all of them. V, J and clone size were drawn from that table, and D and trimming were deduced from the DNA. This table holds under 90,000 clones, around 80% found once. The CDR3 sequence is 13 residues long. Germline CDR1 is LNHNV and CDR2 is YYDKDF (reference sequence). Trimming cost V 2 bases and J 4 bases, with 8 bases left between them.

The sequence came from a woman of 80 years or more with active or convalescent COVID-19. The rearrangement uses TRBV15 and TRBJ1-2; D is unclear. The sequenced sample was peripheral blood. This CDR3 is CATSRPGVYGYTF. CDR3 coding DNA: TGTGCCACCAGCAGACCTGGAGTCTATGGCTACACCTTC.